This T cell receptor beta chain is from a study of T cell responses to AZD1222 COVID-19 vaccine. Study observations and caveats: Clonal diversity may have been underestimated in mostly white British donors. Among spike-specific TCRs, nearly half reportedly target unmutated variant regions. Spike-specific TCR depth and breadth grew after two AZD1222 doses.

The CDR3 loop spans 12 amino acids. The V gene's germline CDR1 is SGHTA and CDR2 FQGNSA. This clone appeared once. Its matching antigen is unknown. The germline gene is not matched at one end of the junction; a read error may be the cause. Sequencing was performed with immunoSEQ multiplex PCR; in TCRdb, only in-frame clones are kept and a portion is missing. Among approximately 140,000 clones listed, 75% to 90% were seen once. This receptor was obtained from an adult who received the AZD1222 COVID-19 vaccine. The genes are TRBV7-2 and TRBJ2-5, with 13 nucleotides matching TRBD2. Material: peripheral blood, obtained 28 days after the second AZD1222 dose. The CDR3 loop is CASRRTSGSHNF. CDR3 nucleotides: TGTGCCAGCAGGAGGACTAGCGGGAGTCACAACTTC.